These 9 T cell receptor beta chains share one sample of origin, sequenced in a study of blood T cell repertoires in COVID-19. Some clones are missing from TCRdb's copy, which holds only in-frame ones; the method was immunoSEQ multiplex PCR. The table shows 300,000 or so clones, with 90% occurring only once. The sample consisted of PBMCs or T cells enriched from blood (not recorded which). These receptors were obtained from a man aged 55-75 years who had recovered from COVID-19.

The CDR3 sequence: CASSLLTGTSGRGSYNEQFF. The DNA of the CDR3 is TGTGCCAGCAGCCTTCTAACCGGGACTAGCGGGAGGGGCTCCTACAATGAGCAGTTCTTC. The gene calls are TRBV5-4 and TRBJ2-1, with TRBD2 matching over 16 bases. In germline, CDR1 is SGHNT, CDR2 YYREEE (reference sequence). With V trimmed by 4 bases and J by 0 bases, 10 bases remained unmatched. This CDR3 region has 20 residues.

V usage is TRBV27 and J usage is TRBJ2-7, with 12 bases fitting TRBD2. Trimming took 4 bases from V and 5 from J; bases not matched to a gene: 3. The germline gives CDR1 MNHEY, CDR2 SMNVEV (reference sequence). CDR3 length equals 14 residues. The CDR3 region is CASSSSGRAHEQYF. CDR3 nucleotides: TGTGCCAGCAGTTCTAGCGGGAGGGCCCACGAGCAGTACTTC.

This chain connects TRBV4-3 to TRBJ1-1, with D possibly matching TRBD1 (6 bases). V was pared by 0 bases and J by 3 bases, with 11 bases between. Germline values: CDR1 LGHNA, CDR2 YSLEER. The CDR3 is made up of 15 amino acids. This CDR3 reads CASSQEGAAYTEAFF. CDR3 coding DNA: TGCGCCAGCAGCCAAGAGGGGGCAGCTTACACTGAAGCTTTCTTT.

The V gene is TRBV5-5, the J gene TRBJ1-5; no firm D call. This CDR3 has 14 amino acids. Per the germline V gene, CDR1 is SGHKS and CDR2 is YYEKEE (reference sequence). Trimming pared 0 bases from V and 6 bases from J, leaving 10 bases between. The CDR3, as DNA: TGTGCCAGCAGCTTGGGCGGGGAGGGTCAGCCCCAGCATTTT. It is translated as CASSLGGEGQPQHF. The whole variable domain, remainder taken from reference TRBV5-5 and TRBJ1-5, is DAGVTQSPTHLIKTRGQQVTLRCSPISGHKSVSWYQQVLGQGPQFIFQYYEKEERGRGNFPDRFSARQFPNYSSELNVNALLLGDSALYLCASSLGGEGQPQHFGDGTRLSIL.

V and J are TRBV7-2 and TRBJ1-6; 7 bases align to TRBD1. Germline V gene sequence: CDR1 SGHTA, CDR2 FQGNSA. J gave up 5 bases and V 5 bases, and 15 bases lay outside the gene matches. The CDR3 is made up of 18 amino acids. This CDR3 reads CASSLRGQAEINNSPLHF. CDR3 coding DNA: TGTGCCAGCAGCCTACGAGGACAGGCGGAGATTAATAATTCACCCCTCCACTTT. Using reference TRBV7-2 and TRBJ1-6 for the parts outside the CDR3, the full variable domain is GAGVSQSPSNKVTEKGKDVELRCDPISGHTALYWYRQSLGQGLEFLIYFQGNSAPDKSGLPSDRFSAERTGGSVSTLTIQRTQQEDSAVYLCASSLRGQAEINNSPLHFGNGTRLTVT.

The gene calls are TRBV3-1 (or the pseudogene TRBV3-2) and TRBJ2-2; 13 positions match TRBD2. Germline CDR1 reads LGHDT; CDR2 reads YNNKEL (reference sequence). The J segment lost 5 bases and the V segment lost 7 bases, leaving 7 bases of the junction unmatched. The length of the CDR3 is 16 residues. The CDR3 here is CASKSGLAGRTGELFF. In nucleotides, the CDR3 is TGTGCCAGCAAATCGGGACTAGCGGGACGAACCGGGGAGCTGTTTTTT.

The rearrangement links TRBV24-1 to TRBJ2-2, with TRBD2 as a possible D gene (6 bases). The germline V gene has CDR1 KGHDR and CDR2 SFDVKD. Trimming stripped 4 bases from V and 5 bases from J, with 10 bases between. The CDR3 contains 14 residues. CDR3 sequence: CATSEAGRTGELFF. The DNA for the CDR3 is TGTGCCACCAGTGAAGCAGGGAGGACCGGGGAGCTGTTTTTT.

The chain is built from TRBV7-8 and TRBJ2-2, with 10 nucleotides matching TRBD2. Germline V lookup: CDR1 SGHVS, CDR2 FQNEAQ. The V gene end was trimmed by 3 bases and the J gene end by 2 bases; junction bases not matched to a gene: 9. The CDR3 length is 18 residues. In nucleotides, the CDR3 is TGTGCCAGCAGCTTCAAACGGGGACTAGCGACCAACACCGGGGAGCTGTTTTTT. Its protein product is CASSFKRGLATNTGELFF.

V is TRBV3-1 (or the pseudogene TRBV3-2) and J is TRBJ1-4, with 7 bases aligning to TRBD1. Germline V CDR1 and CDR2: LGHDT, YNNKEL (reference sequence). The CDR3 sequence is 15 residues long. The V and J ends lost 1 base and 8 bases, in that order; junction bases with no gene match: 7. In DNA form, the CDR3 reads TGTGCCAGCAGCCAAGTTGTGACAGGGTCCGAAAAACTGTTTTTT. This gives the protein CASSQVVTGSEKLFF.